The sequence of this TCR beta chain was determined in a study of T cells in Graves' hyperthyroidism and ophthalmopathy. The CDR3 totals 14 residues. Per germline, CDR1 MGHRA and CDR2 YSYEKL. The V gene lost 1 base and the J gene lost 5 bases, with 11 bases spanning the gap. RNA transcripts served as the template for amplifying TCR beta CDR3 regions. Initially, a first-round RT-PCR of the TCR CDR3 employed the HTBI primer set. TCRdb itself ran the multiplex PCR reads through MiXCR, one entry per CDR3 protein. Counted here are more than 350,000 distinct CDR3 sequences, roughly 15% occurring once; the ten biggest clones make up more than 30%. Uncontrolled infection, other autoimmune disease, pregnancy or lactation excluded patients.

J is TRBJ1-1 and V is TRBV4-1; D may be TRBD1 (5 bases). The sample consisted of blood. This TCR was sampled from a woman aged 25 to 45 with Graves' hyperthyroidism that later progressed to Graves' ophthalmopathy. The CDR3 region has the DNA TGCGCCAGCAGCCAAGTTCCAGGGAATACTGAAGCTTTCTTT. Translated, it gives CASSQVPGNTEAFF.